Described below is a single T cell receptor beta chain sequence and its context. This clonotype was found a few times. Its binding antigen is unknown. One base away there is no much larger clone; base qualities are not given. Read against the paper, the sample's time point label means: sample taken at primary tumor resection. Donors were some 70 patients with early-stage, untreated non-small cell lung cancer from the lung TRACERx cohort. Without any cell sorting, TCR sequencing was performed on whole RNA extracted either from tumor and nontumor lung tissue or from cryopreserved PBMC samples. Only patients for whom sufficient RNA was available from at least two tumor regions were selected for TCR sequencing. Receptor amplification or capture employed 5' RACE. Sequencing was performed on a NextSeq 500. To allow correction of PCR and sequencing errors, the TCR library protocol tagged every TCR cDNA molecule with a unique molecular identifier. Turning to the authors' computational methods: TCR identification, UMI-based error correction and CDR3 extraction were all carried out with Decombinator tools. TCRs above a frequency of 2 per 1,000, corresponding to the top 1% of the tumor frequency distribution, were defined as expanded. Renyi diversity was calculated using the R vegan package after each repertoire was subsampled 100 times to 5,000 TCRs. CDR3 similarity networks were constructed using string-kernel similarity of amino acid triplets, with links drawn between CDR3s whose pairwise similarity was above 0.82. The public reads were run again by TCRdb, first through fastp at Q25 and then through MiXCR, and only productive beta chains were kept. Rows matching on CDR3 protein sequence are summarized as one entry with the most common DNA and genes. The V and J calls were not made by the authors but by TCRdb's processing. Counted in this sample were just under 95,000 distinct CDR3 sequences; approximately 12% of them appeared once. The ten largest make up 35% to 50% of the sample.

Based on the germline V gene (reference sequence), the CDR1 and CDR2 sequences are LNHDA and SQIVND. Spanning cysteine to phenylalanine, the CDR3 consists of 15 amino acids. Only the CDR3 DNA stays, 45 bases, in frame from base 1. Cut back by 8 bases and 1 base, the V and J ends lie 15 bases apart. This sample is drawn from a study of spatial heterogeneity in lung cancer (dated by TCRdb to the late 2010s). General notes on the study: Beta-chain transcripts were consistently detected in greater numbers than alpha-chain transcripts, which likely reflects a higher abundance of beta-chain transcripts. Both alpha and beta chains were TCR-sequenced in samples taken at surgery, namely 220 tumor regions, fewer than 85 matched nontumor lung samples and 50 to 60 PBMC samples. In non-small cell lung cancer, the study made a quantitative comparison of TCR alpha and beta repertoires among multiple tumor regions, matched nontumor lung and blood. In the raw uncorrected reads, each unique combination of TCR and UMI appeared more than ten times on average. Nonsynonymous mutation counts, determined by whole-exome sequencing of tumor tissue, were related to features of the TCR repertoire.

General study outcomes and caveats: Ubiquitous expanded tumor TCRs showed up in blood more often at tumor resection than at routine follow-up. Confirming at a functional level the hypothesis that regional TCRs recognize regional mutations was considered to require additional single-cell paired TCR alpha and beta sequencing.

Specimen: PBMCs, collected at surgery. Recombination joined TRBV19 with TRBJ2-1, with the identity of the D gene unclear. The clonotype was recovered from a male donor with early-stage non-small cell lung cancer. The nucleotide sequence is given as TGTGCCAGTCACCAAGGGAAAAAGTCCTACAATGAGCAGTTCTTC. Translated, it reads CASHQGKKSYNEQFF.